The 28 T cell receptor beta chains given below trace back to one sample, sequenced in a study of blood T cell repertoires in COVID-19. Clones were read by immunoSEQ multiplex PCR, and TCRdb kept only the in-frame ones, dropping some. The table records over 350,000 clones, approximately 90% of them present only once. Sequenced sample: PBMCs or T cells enriched from blood (not recorded which). The receptors were sampled from a woman between 35 and 50 years old who had been exposed to COVID-19.

This rearrangement joins TRBV9 to TRBJ2-7; 9 nucleotides line up with TRBD2. Germline assignment: CDR1 SGDLS and CDR2 YYNGEE. This CDR3 has 15 amino acids. Unmatched junction bases numbered 4, after V lost 0 bases and J lost 3 bases. CDR3 nucleotide sequence: TGTGCCAGCAGCGTAGAGAGCGGGGGGTACTACGAGCAGTACTTC. It encodes CASSVESGGYYEQYF.

The chain employs TRBV19 and TRBJ1-1, with D perhaps TRBD1 (5 bases). This CDR3 has 17 amino acids. The germline CDR1 and CDR2 sequences are LNHDA and SQIVND (reference sequence). Trimming shortened V by 4 bases and J by 1 base, and 19 bases separated the two germline ends. The CDR3 spells CASSTWTQGAGNTEAFF. As DNA, the CDR3 is TGTGCCAGTAGTACCTGGACACAAGGGGCAGGGAACACTGAAGCTTTCTTT.

The V and J genes are TRBV2 and TRBJ2-2; D is uncertain. V gave up 6 bases and J gave up 0 bases, with 11 bases separating them. CDR3 size: 15 residues. Looked up from germline, CDR1 is SNHLY and CDR2 is FYNNEI. CDR3 coding DNA: TGTGCCAGCAGGGTCGCGACAACGAACACCGGGGAGCTGTTTTTT. Its protein product is CASRVATTNTGELFF.

This chain links TRBV25-1 with TRBJ1-4, with D maybe TRBD1 (5 bases). Trimming took 4 bases from V and 4 from J, leaving 13 bases between them. Germline CDR1 is MGHDK and CDR2 is SYGVNS. This CDR3 region has 15 residues. CDR3 protein: CASSALGQVNEKLFF. CDR3 nucleotides: TGTGCCAGCAGTGCCCTTGGACAAGTTAATGAAAAACTGTTTTTT.

CDR3 residues: CATSRPAEGYSNQPQHF. For the CDR3, the DNA is TGTGCCACCAGCAGACCAGCGGAGGGATATAGCAATCAGCCCCAGCATTTT. The chain is built from TRBV15 and TRBJ1-5; D is uncertain. Germline V gives CDR1 LNHNV, CDR2 YYDKDF (reference sequence). V was trimmed by 2 bases and J by 0 bases, leaving 14 bases between them. This CDR3 is built from 17 residues.

This chain uses TRBV10-2 with TRBJ2-3, with 7 bases identical to TRBD2. Germline V gene data show CDR1 as WSHSY and CDR2 as SAAADI. J gave up 1 base and V 4 bases, and 8 bases lay outside the gene matches. There are 16 residues in the CDR3. The CDR3 sequence is CASSGKAGLGTDTQYF. The CDR3 region has the DNA TGCGCCAGCAGTGGAAAAGCGGGGTTGGGCACAGATACGCAGTATTTT.

This clone was recorded once. CDR3 DNA sequence: TGTGCCAGCCGAGACATTGGCCGGATGAACACTGAAGCTTTCTTT. Protein sequence: CASRDIGRMNTEAFF. The V gene is TRBV19, the J gene TRBJ1-1; D is unresolved. V lost 9 bases and J 0 bases, leaving 17 bases between the germline ends. Germline CDR1 and CDR2: LNHDA and SQIVND (reference sequence). This CDR3 is built from 15 residues. Drawing the rest from reference TRBV19 and TRBJ1-1, the complete variable domain is DGGITQSPKYLFRKEGQNVTLSCEQNLNHDAMYWYRQDPGQGLRLIYYSQIVNDFQKGDIAEGYSVSREKKESFPLTVTSAQKNPTAFYLCASRDIGRMNTEAFFGQGTRLTVV.

The chain carries TRBV14 and TRBJ1-4; 8 nucleotides match TRBD1. CDR3 size: 14 residues. V trimming: 4 bases; J trimming: 7 bases; junction bases outside the gene matches: 5. Germline lookup yields CDR1 SGHDN and CDR2 FVKESK. The CDR3 DNA reads as TGTGCCAGCAGCCGTGGACAGGGTCGTGAAAAACTGTTTTTT. The encoded protein is CASSRGQGREKLFF.

This clone was counted at least ten times. DNA of the CDR3: TGTGCCACCAGCAGAGGCCCCCTCGGACTAGACTCTAGCACAGATACGCAGTATTTT. Translating gives CATSRGPLGLDSSTDTQYF. V and J are TRBV15 and TRBJ2-3; 7 nucleotides line up with TRBD2. CDR1 and CDR2 (germline): LNHNV, YYDKDF (reference sequence). With 1 base clipped from V and 0 bases from J, the junction kept 13 bases outside the gene matches. This CDR3 comprises 19 residues.

This chain uses TRBV7-9 with TRBJ1-1; no definite D call. Between the trimmed V and J ends, which lost 5 bases and 4 bases, there was a span of 17 bases. Germline lookup yields CDR1 SEHNR and CDR2 FQNEAQ (reference sequence). CDR3 length equals 15 residues. CDR3 loop: CASSPTGGSRTEAFF. The CDR3 DNA follows: TGTGCCAGCAGCCCTACCGGAGGGTCTCGCACTGAAGCTTTCTTT.

This clone was counted a single time. The V gene is TRBV5-6, the J gene TRBJ2-7; a weak D match, TRBD1 (5 bases). The CDR3 is made up of 11 amino acids. Per germline, CDR1 SGHDT and CDR2 YYEEEE. Trimming left V 7 bases short and J 7 bases short, with 12 bases between. The CDR3 coding sequence is TGTGCCAGCGAAGGACGACAGGAGCAGTACTTC. It codes for CASEGRQEQYF.

This clone was recorded once. The rearrangement uses TRBV12-5 and TRBJ1-3, with 7 bases lining up with TRBD1. The CDR3 totals 19 residues. Germline V gives CDR1 LGHNT, CDR2 FRNRAP. The ends lost 1 base at V and 0 bases at J; junction bases unmatched: 12. The DNA for the CDR3 is TGTGCTAGTGGTTTGGCTATTATTGGACAGGCCAGCTCTGGAAACACCATATATTTT. It yields the protein CASGLAIIGQASSGNTIYF.

CDR3 sequence reads: CASSAGGVPNTGELFF. CDR3 coding DNA: TGTGCCAGCAGCGCAGGAGGGGTCCCGAACACCGGGGAGCTGTTTTTT. This chain connects TRBV9 to TRBJ2-2, with D possibly TRBD2 on 6 matching bases. Germline V lookup: CDR1 SGDLS, CDR2 YYNGEE. CDR3 length: 16 residues. V shed 3 bases and J shed 0 bases, with 12 bases lying between them. Using reference TRBV9 and TRBJ2-2 for the parts outside the CDR3, the full variable domain is DSGVTQTPKHLITATGQRVTLRCSPRSGDLSVYWYQQSLDQGLQFLIQYYNGEERAKGNILERFSAQQFPDLHSELNLSSLELGDSALYFCASSAGGVPNTGELFFGEGSRLTVL.

The rearrangement uses TRBV19 and TRBJ1-1; TRBD1 agrees at 8 bases. Germline V gene data show CDR1 as LNHDA and CDR2 as SQIVND (reference sequence). The CDR3 loop spans 17 amino acids. V gave up 1 base and J gave up 11 bases; unmatched junction bases: 18. The CDR3 is CASSIVGTAGGRSGAFF. The CDR3 DNA reads TGTGCCAGTAGTATAGTCGGTACGGCAGGGGGCAGATCGGGGGCTTTCTTT.

This chain uses TRBV14 with TRBJ2-7; 9 nucleotides align to TRBD1. The CDR3 is 16 residues long. The germline V gene has CDR1 SGHDN and CDR2 FVKESK. Trimming removed 4 bases from V and 2 bases from J; junction bases left unmatched: 9. This CDR3 is CASSPPGQGNPYEQYF. In nucleotides, the CDR3 is TGTGCCAGCAGCCCACCGGGACAGGGAAACCCCTACGAGCAGTACTTC.

The sample holds one count of this clone. The rearrangement joins TRBV12-5 to TRBJ2-5; D is undetermined. This CDR3 contains 12 residues. Trimming stripped 1 base from V and 2 bases from J, with 2 bases between. CDR1 and CDR2 from the germline V gene are LGHNT and FRNRAP. The CDR3 sequence is CASGLAQETQYF. In DNA, the CDR3 is TGTGCTAGTGGTTTGGCTCAAGAGACCCAGTACTTC. The entire variable domain, with the rest obtained from reference TRBV12-5 and TRBJ2-5, is as follows: DARVTQTPRHKVTEMGQEVTMRCQPILGHNTVFWYRQTMMQGLELLAYFRNRAPLDDSGMPKDRFSAEMPDATLATLKIQPSEPRDSAVYFCASGLAQETQYFGPGTRLLVL.

The chain combines TRBV18 with TRBJ2-1, with 14 bases identical to TRBD2. CDR3 length: 23 amino acids. Germline trimming cut 6 bases from V and 0 bases from J; bases unmatched to any gene: 22. Germline V CDR1 and CDR2: KGHSH, LQKENI. CDR3 coding DNA: TGTGCCAGCTCCCCCAAGGACAGGCTTGGACTAGCGGGGGGTTTCCCCTCCTACAATGAGCAGTTCTTC. Amino acids: CASSPKDRLGLAGGFPSYNEQFF.

The chain carries TRBV7-9 and TRBJ1-5; the match to TRBD1 covers 8 bases. V lost 1 base and J lost 6; bases outside the gene matches: 5. The V gene's germline CDR1 is SEHNR and CDR2 FQNEAQ (reference sequence). The CDR3 length is 15 residues. Here the CDR3 reads CASSLDTGGSQPQHF. The DNA for the CDR3 is TGTGCCAGCAGCTTAGACACAGGGGGAAGTCAGCCCCAGCATTTT.

The J gene is TRBJ1-1, the V gene TRBV6-2 or TRBV6-3; perhaps TRBD1 as D (5 bases). In germline, CDR1 is MNHEY, CDR2 SVGEGT. The CDR3 consists of 18 residues. Between the trimmed V and J ends, which lost 5 bases and 5 bases, there was a span of 27 bases. The CDR3 DNA sequence: TGTGCCAGCAGTCCACGGGGAGGGGTCATAACACTACGGACTGAAGCTTTCTTT. This codes for CASSPRGGVITLRTEAFF.

This clone came up once. CDR3 DNA sequence: TGTGCCAGCAGTCGACATGGTGGGGCCGTGGATTCACCCCTCCACTTT. Its protein is CASSRHGGAVDSPLHF. The chain links TRBV25-1 to TRBJ1-6, with D possibly TRBD1 on 5 matching bases. CDR3 length equals 16 residues. Per germline, CDR1 MGHDK and CDR2 SYGVNS. Trimming shortened V by 5 bases and J by 8 bases, and 19 bases separated the two germline ends.

This clone is a singleton in its sample. The rearrangement uses TRBV10-3 and TRBJ2-3; D is unclear. V was shortened by 0 bases and J by 1 base, with 14 bases between the two germline ends. The germline gives CDR1 ENHRY, CDR2 SYGVKD. The CDR3 length is 17 residues. The CDR3 is CAISESEKVVRTDTQYF. CDR3 nucleotides: TGTGCCATCAGTGAGTCGGAGAAGGTCGTGCGCACAGATACGCAGTATTTT.

The gene calls are TRBV19 and TRBJ2-3, with no clear D. CDR1 is LNHDA and CDR2 is SQIVND in the germline V gene (reference sequence). Trimming pared 5 bases from V and 6 bases from J, leaving 15 bases between. This CDR3 comprises 14 residues. The CDR3 region is CASSPTPAHDTQYF. CDR3 DNA: TGTGCCAGTAGTCCGACTCCCGCACACGATACGCAGTATTTT.

The chain joins TRBV3-1 (or the pseudogene TRBV3-2) to TRBJ2-7; D call uncertain. With 0 bases removed from V and 0 bases from J, the gap between germline ends came to 6 bases. Germline loops: CDR1 LGHDT, CDR2 YNNKEL (reference sequence). This CDR3 contains 14 residues. The DNA for the CDR3 is TGTGCCAGCAGCCAAGATATGAGCTCCTACGAGCAGTACTTC. It is translated as CASSQDMSSYEQYF.

The chain employs TRBV18 and TRBJ2-5, with D unresolved. The ends were cut back, 2 bases at V and 5 bases at J, with 6 bases in the middle. This CDR3 is built from 12 residues. Germline V lookup: CDR1 KGHSH, CDR2 LQKENI. The CDR3 coding sequence is TGTGCCAGCTCACCAAATCGGGAGACCCAGTACTTC. Its protein is CASSPNRETQYF.

This clone occurred once. The rearrangement links TRBV12-3 or TRBV12-4 to TRBJ2-3; maybe TRBD1 (6 bases). Trimming shortened V by 6 bases and J by 1 base, and 8 bases separated the two germline ends. CDR3 length: 13 residues. CDR3 coding DNA: TGTGCCAGCAGATGGACAGGCACAGATACGCAGTATTTT. Translation gives CASRWTGTDTQYF.

This chain links TRBV12-5 with TRBJ2-7, with D perhaps TRBD2 (6 bases). This CDR3 spans 13 amino acids. Germline V gene data show CDR1 as LGHNT and CDR2 as FRNRAP. V gave up 0 bases and J gave up 11 bases, with 14 bases separating them. The CDR3 sequence: CASGLVSPGLKYF. In nucleotides, the CDR3 is TGTGCTAGTGGTTTGGTAAGTCCGGGACTTAAGTACTTC.

The chain carries TRBV5-1 and TRBJ2-1; TRBD2 agrees at 9 bases. The V gene's germline CDR1 is SGHRS and CDR2 YFSETQ. The CDR3 runs 15 residues. V was pared by 7 bases and J by 0 bases, with 5 bases of the junction left unmatched. The CDR3 coding sequence is TGCGCCAGCCGTTATAGCGGGAGCTCCTACAATGAGCAGTTCTTC. The encoded protein is CASRYSGSSYNEQFF.

The chain is built from TRBV5-1 and TRBJ1-1, with 11 bases that match TRBD1. J gave up 4 bases and V 3 bases, and 5 bases lay outside the gene matches. The CDR3 runs 15 residues. From germline, CDR1 is SGHRS and CDR2 YFSETQ. Here the CDR3 DNA reads TGCGCCAGCAGCTGGGACAGGGGGGCGGGCACTGAAGCTTTCTTT. Amino acid sequence: CASSWDRGAGTEAFF.